This T cell receptor beta chain was captured by sequencing in a study of control samples from healthy donors and cancer patients. Sequenced by immunoSEQ multiplex PCR; TCRdb stores in-frame clones only, minus some. The table includes over 100,000 clones, approximately 89% detected once. Germline V gene data show CDR1 as MGHRA and CDR2 as YSYEKL. Trimming at V came to 0 bases and at J to 1 base, leaving 1 base not matched to a gene. This CDR3 has 15 residues. The sample was blood. The chain carries TRBV4-1 and TRBJ1-1; 8 bases are shared with TRBD1. This sequence originates from a man in his forties in good health. CDR3 loop: CASSQEGTGNTEAFF. As DNA, the CDR3 is TGCGCCAGCAGCCAAGAGGGGACAGGGAACACTGAAGCTTTCTTT.